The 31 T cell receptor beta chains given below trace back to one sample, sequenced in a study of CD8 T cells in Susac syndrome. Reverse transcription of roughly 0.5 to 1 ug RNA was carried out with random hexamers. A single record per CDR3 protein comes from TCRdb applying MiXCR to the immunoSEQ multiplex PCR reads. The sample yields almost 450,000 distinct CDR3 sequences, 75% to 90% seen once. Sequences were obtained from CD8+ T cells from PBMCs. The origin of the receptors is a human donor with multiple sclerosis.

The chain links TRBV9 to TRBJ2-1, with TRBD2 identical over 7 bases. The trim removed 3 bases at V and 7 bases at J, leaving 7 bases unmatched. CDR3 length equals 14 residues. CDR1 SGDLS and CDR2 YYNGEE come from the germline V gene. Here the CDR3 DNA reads TGTGCCAGCAGCGCTAGCGGAGGAAGTAATGAGCAGTTCTTC. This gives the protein CASSASGGSNEQFF. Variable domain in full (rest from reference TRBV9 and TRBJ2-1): DSGVTQTPKHLITATGQRVTLRCSPRSGDLSVYWYQQSLDQGLQFLIQYYNGEERAKGNILERFSAQQFPDLHSELNLSSLELGDSALYFCASSASGGSNEQFFGPGTRLTVL.

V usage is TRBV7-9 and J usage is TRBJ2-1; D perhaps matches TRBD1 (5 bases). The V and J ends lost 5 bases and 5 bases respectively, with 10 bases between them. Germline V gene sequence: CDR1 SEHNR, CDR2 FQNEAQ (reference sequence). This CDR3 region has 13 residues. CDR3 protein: CASSPAGNNEQFF. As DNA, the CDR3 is TGTGCCAGCAGCCCGGCAGGGAACAATGAGCAGTTCTTC.

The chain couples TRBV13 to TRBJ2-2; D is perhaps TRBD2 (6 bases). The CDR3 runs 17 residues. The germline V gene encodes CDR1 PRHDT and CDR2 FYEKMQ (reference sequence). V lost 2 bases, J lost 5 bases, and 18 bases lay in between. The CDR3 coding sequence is TGTGCCAGCAGCTTAACGGCTTGGGAACTAGCAACCGGGGAGCTGTTTTTT. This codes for CASSLTAWELATGELFF. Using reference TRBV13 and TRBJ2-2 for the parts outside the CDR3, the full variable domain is AAGVIQSPRHLIKEKRETATLKCYPIPRHDTVYWYQQGPGQDPQFLISFYEKMQSDKGSIPDRFSAQQFSDYHSELNMSSLELGDSALYFCASSLTAWELATGELFFGEGSRLTVL.

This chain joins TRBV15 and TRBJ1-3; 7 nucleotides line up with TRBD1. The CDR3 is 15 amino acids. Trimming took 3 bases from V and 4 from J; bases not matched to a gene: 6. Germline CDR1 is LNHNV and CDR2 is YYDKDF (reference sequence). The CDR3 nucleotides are TGTGCCACCAGCAGGTACCAGGGGGAAGGAAACACCATATATTTT. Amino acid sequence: CATSRYQGEGNTIYF.

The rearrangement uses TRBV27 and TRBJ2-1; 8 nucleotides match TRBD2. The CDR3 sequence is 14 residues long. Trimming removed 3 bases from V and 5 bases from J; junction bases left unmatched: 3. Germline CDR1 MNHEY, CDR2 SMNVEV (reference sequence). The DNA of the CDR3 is TGTGCCAGCAGTTTTGCGGGAGGAAACAATGAGCAGTTCTTC. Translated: CASSFAGGNNEQFF.

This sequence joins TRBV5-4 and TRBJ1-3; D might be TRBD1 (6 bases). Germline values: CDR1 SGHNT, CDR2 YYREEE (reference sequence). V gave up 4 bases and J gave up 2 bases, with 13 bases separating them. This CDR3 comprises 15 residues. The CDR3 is CASSERTVPGNTIYF. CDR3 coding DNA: TGTGCCAGCAGCGAGCGGACAGTTCCTGGAAACACCATATATTTT.

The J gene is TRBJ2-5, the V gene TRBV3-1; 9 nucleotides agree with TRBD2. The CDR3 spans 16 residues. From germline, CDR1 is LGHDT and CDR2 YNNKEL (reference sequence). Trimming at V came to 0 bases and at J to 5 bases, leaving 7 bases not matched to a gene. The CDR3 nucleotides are TGTGCCAGCAGCCAAGAATGGCCTAGCGGGGCGGAGACCCAGTACTTC. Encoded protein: CASSQEWPSGAETQYF.

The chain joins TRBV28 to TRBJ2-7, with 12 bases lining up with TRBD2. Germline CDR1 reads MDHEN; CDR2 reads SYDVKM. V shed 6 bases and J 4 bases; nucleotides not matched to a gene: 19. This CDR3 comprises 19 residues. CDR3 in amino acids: CASSFLLSAETSGSYEQYF. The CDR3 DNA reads TGTGCCAGCAGCTTTCTCCTCTCTGCCGAGACTAGCGGGAGTTACGAGCAGTACTTC.

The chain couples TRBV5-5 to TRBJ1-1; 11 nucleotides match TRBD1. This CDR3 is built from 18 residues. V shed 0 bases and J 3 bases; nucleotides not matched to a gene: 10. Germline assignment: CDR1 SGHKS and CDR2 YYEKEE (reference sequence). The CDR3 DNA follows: TGTGCCAGCAGCTTGGCGTACGGGACAGGGGGGTTTGACACTGAAGCTTTCTTT. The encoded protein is CASSLAYGTGGFDTEAFF.

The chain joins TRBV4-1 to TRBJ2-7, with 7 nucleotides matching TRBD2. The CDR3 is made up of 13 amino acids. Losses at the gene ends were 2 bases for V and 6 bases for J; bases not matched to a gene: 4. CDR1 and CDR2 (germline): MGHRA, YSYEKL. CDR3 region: CASSQREGGEQYF. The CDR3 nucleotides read TGCGCCAGCAGCCAAAGGGAGGGTGGCGAGCAGTACTTC.

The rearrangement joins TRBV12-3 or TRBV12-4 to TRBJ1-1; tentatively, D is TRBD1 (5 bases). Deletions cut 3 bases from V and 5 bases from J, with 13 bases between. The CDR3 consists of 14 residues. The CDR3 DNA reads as TGTGCCAGCAGTTTGAGTCGGGGGGGGACTGAAGCTTTCTTT. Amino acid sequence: CASSLSRGGTEAFF.

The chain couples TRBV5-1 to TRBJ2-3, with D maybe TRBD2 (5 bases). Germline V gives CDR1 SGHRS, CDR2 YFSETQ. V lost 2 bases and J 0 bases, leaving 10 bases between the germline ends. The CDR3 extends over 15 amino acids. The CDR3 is CASSFGVASTDTQYF. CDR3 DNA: TGCGCCAGCAGCTTTGGGGTAGCGAGCACAGATACGCAGTATTTT.

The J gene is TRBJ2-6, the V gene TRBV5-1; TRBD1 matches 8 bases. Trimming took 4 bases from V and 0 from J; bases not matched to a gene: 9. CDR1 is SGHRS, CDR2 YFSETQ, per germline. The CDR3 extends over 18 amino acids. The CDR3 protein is CASSGGTGNLSGANVLTF. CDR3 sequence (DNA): TGCGCCAGCAGCGGGGGGACAGGAAATCTCTCTGGGGCCAACGTCCTGACTTTC. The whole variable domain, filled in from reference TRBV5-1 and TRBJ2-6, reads KAGVTQTPRYLIKTRGQQVTLSCSPISGHRSVSWYQQTPGQGLQFLFEYFSETQRNKGNFPGRFSGRQFSNSRSEMNVSTLELGDSALYLCASSGGTGNLSGANVLTFGAGSRLTVL.

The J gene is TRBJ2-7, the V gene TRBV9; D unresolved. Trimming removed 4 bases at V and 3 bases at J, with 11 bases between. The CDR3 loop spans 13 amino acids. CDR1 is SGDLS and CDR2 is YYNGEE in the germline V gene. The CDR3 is CASSPDLFYEQYF. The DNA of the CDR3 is TGTGCCAGCAGCCCAGACTTATTCTACGAGCAGTACTTC.

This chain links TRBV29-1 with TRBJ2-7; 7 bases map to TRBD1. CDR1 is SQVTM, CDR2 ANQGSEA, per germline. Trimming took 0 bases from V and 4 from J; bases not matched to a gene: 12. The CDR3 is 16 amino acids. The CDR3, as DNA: TGCAGCGTTGAAGATCCTGAACAGGGGAACAGTTACGAGCAGTACTTC. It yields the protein CSVEDPEQGNSYEQYF.

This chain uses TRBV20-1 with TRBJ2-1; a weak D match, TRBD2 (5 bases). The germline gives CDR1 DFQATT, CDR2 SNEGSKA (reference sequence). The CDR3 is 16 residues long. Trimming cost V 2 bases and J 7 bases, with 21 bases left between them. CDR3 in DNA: TGCAGTGCTAGATCGGGGAGCGGAGACGGCGGGAATGAGCAGTTCTTC. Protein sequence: CSARSGSGDGGNEQFF.

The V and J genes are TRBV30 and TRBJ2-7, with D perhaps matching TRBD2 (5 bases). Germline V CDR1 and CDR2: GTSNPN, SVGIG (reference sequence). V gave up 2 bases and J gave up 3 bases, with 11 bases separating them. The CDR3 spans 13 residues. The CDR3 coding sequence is TGTGCCTGGAGTTTCTCTAGCAACTACGAGCAGTACTTC. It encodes CAWSFSSNYEQYF.

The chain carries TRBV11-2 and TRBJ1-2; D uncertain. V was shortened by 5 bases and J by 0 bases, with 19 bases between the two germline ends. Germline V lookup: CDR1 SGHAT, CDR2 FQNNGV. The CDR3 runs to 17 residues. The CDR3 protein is CASSGPTDPLPNYGYTF. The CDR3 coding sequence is TGTGCCAGCAGCGGGCCAACAGATCCCCTTCCTAACTATGGCTACACCTTC.

The CDR3 loop reads CASSQETGYTGELFF. For the CDR3, the DNA is TGTGCCAGCAGCCAAGAAACGGGTTACACCGGGGAGCTGTTTTTT. The chain is built from TRBV3-1 and TRBJ2-2; D gene uncertain. V lost 0 bases and J lost 3, with 8 bases in between. The germline V gene encodes CDR1 LGHDT and CDR2 YNNKEL (reference sequence). This CDR3 comprises 15 residues. The whole variable domain, filled in from reference TRBV3-1 and TRBJ2-2, reads DTAVSQTPKYLVTQMGNDKSIKCEQNLGHDTMYWYKQDSKKFLKIMFSYNNKELIINETVPNRFSPKSPDKAHLNLHINSLELGDSAVYFCASSQETGYTGELFFGEGSRLTVL.

As DNA, the CDR3 is TGCGCCAGCAGTGAGTTCCAGGACAGGGGATTAACTAATGAAAAACTGTTTTTT. Amino acids: CASSEFQDRGLTNEKLFF. The chain carries TRBV10-2 and TRBJ1-4; 9 bases align to TRBD1. The CDR3 length is 18 residues. Per germline, CDR1 WSHSY and CDR2 SAAADI. V lost 1 base and J lost 1; bases outside the gene matches: 7.

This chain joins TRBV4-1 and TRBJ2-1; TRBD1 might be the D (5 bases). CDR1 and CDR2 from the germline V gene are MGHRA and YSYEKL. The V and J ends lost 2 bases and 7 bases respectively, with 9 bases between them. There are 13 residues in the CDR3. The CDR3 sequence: CASSQRQLNEQFF. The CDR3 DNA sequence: TGCGCCAGCAGCCAACGACAGCTAAATGAGCAGTTCTTC.

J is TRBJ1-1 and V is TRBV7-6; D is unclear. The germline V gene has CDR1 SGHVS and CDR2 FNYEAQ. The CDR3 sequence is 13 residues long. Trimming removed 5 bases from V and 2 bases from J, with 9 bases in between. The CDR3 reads CASSPDFNTEAFF. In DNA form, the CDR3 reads TGTGCCAGCAGCCCAGATTTTAACACTGAAGCTTTCTTT.

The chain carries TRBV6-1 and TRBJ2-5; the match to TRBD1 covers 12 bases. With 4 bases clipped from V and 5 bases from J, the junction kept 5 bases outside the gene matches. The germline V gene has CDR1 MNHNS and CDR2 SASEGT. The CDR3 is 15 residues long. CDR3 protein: CASSAGQGAFETQYF. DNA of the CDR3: TGTGCCAGCAGTGCGGGACAGGGGGCGTTTGAGACCCAGTACTTC.

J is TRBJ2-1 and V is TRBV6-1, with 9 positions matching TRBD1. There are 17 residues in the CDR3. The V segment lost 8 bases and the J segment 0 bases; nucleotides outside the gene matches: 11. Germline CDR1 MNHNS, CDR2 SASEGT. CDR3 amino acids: CASYRDRALSSYNEQFF. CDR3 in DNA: TGTGCCAGCTATCGGGACAGGGCACTTAGCTCCTACAATGAGCAGTTCTTC.

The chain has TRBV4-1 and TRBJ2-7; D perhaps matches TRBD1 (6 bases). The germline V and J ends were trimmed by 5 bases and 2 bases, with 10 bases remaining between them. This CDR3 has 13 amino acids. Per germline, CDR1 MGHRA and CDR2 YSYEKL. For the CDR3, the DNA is TGCGCCAGCAGCGTCCAGGGGACCTACGAGCAGTACTTC. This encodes CASSVQGTYEQYF.

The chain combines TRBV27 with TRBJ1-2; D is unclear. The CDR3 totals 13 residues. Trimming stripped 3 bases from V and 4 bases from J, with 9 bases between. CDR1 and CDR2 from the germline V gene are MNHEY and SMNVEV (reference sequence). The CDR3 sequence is CASSFSLGYGYTF. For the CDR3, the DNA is TGTGCCAGCAGTTTTTCTCTGGGCTATGGCTACACCTTC.

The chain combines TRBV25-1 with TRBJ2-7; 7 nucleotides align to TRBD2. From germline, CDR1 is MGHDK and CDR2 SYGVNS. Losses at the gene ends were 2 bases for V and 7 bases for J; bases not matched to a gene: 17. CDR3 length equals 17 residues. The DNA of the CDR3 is TGTGCCAGCAGTGAACGGGGGGAAGTGAGAGGGCAGGGAGAGCAGTACTTC. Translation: CASSERGEVRGQGEQYF.

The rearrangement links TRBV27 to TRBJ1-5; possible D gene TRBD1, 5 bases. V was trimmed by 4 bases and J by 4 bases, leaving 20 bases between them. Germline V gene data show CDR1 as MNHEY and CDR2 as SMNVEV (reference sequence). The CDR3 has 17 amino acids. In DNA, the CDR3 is TGTGCCAGCAGTTCGGGGCCCTGGCGACACCAGAATCAGCCCCAGCATTTT. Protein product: CASSSGPWRHQNQPQHF.

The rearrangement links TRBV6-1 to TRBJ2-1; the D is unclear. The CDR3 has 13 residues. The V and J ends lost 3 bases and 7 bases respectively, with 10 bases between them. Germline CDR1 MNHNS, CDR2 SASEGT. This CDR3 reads CASSEASENEQFF. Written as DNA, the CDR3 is TGTGCCAGCAGTGAGGCTAGTGAGAATGAGCAGTTCTTC.

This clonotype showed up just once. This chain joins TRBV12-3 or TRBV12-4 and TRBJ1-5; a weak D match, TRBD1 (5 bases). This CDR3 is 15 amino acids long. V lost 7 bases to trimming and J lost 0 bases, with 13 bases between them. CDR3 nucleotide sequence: TGTGCCAGCACCCCAGGGATGGATAGCAATCAGCCCCAGCATTTT. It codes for CASTPGMDSNQPQHF.

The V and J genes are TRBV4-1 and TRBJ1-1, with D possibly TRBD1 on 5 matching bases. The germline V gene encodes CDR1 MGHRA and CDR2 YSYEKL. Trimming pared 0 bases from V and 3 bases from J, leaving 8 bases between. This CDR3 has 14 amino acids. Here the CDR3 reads CASSQERGHTEAFF. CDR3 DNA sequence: TGCGCCAGCAGCCAAGAACGGGGACACACTGAAGCTTTCTTT.